What follows describes a single T cell receptor beta chain. The antigen is not known. CDR3 length: 15 amino acids. Trimming removed 6 bases from V and 0 bases from J; junction bases left unmatched: 3. The germline V gene has CDR1 MNHNS and CDR2 SASEGT. The data belong to a study of shared clonotypes between healthy human individuals. Study as a whole: Three CD4 naive, three CD4 memory, two CD8 naive and one CD8 memory plate were used per donor. Study findings and constraints: Read depth was anticipated to influence clonotype sharing among donors.

Researchers ran the assay at a deep level. Researchers divided each subset's genomic DNA evenly across several immunoSEQ plates. TCRdb's copy holds only in-frame clones and misses some; the assay was immunoSEQ multiplex PCR. The repertoire has roughly 600,000 clones, 95% to 98% of them found once; the top ten carry approximately 0.3%. CD45RO-negative CD8 cells positively selected for CCR7 made up the naive population, which excluded terminally differentiated effector memory CD45RA+ cells. Source material: naive CD8+ T cells sorted from blood. The rearrangement uses TRBV6-1 and TRBJ2-7; 12 positions match TRBD2. The TCR sequence derives from a man aged 25-45 years in good health. Here the CDR3 DNA reads TGTGCCAGCAGGAGACTAGCGGGGGCCTCCTACGAGCAGTACTTC. Residues: CASRRLAGASYEQYF.